A single sample is the source of the 32 T cell receptor beta chains below, sequenced in a study of breast tumors, draining lymph nodes, adjacent tissues. The lymph nodes were axillary draining lymph nodes from breast cancer patients. TCRdb passed the multiplex PCR reads through MiXCR, listing each CDR3 protein once. The table lists hundreds of thousands of distinct CDR3 sequences, about 34% of them singletons, with 1.1% to 1.5% in the top ten. Sequenced: axillary lymph node tissue. The origin of the receptors is a female donor with breast cancer. Some clones in this sample may be carry-over from other donors' samples.

About this clonotype: A clone one base away is much larger, so this may be a read error. This is likely a read error, given that the CDR3 carries no conserved phenylalanine or tryptophan at its end. The chain recombines TRBV9 with TRBJ2-4; D gene unclear. Trimming pared 7 bases from V and 3 bases from J, leaving 11 bases between. CDR1 and CDR2 (germline): SGDLS, YYNGEE. This CDR3 spans 13 amino acids. The CDR3, as DNA: TGTGCCAGCGGGTCCGGGCTCAAAAACATTCAGTACTCC. This gives the protein CASGSGLKNIQYS.

This clonotype was observed at least ten times. The chain has TRBV7-9 and TRBJ2-2; D unresolved. In germline, CDR1 is SEHNR, CDR2 FQNEAQ (reference sequence). The ends were cut back, 4 bases at V and 12 bases at J, with 12 bases in the middle. The CDR3 length is 12 residues. The CDR3 loop is CASSYNPTKLFF. Written as DNA, the CDR3 is TGTGCCAGCAGCTACAATCCCACGAAGCTGTTTTTT.

This clonotype has at least ten counts. The V gene is TRBV18, the J gene TRBJ2-1, with 9 positions matching TRBD1. The V segment lost 4 bases and the J segment 12 bases; nucleotides outside the gene matches: 4. Germline V gene sequence: CDR1 KGHSH, CDR2 LQKENI. This CDR3 region has 12 residues. The CDR3 DNA is TGTGCCAGCTCACAGGGACAGGGAGGGCAGTTCTTC. It specifies CASSQGQGGQFF.

At least ten counts were recorded for this clonotype. This chain joins TRBV20-1 and TRBJ1-2, with 9 bases fitting TRBD1. This CDR3 has 14 residues. From germline, CDR1 is DFQATT and CDR2 SNEGSKA (reference sequence). V lost 5 bases to trimming and J lost 5 bases; unmatched junction nucleotides: 9. CDR3 nucleotide sequence: TGCAGTGCTGGGGAGACAGGGGGTTCGTATGGCTACACCTTC. This encodes CSAGETGGSYGYTF.

This clonotype was counted at least ten times. The chain couples TRBV12-5 to TRBJ2-3; D possibly corresponds to TRBD1 (6 bases). V was cut by 1 base and J by 8 bases, with 13 bases left in between. Germline V CDR1 and CDR2: LGHNT, FRNRAP. This CDR3 has 14 amino acids. The CDR3: CASGLAPRGGTQYF. DNA for the CDR3: TGTGCTAGTGGTTTGGCGCCGCGAGGGGGTACGCAGTATTTT.

The chain links TRBV7-8 to TRBJ1-5, with unresolved D. V was trimmed by 6 bases and J by 2 bases, leaving 8 bases between them. Germline V gene data show CDR1 as SGHVS and CDR2 as FQNEAQ. CDR3 size: 13 residues. This chain's CDR3 is CASSRMRNQPQHF. In nucleotides, the CDR3 is TGTGCCAGCAGTCGTATGCGCAATCAGCCCCAGCATTTT.

This clonotype came up many times. This chain joins TRBV5-1 and TRBJ2-5; 10 bases match TRBD2. The CDR3 length is 15 residues. Germline loops: CDR1 SGHRS, CDR2 YFSETQ. The V and J ends lost 6 bases and 5 bases, in that order; junction bases with no gene match: 10. DNA for the CDR3: TGCGCCAGCACTGATAGCGGGAGGAAGCGGGAGACCCAGTACTTC. It specifies CASTDSGRKRETQYF.

The rearrangement links TRBV24-1 to TRBJ2-5; D gene unclear. This CDR3 is built from 12 residues. V was trimmed by 7 bases and J by 5 bases, leaving 10 bases between them. Germline V gene lookup returns CDR1 KGHDR and CDR2 SFDVKD. The CDR3 is CATSKMGETQYF. The DNA for the CDR3 is TGTGCCACCAGCAAAATGGGGGAGACCCAGTACTTC.

On this clonotype: A read error may explain this, as a much larger clone is one base away. The V gene is TRBV6-1, the J gene TRBJ2-5, with a weak D call TRBD1 (7 bases). Germline V CDR1 and CDR2: MNHNS, SASEGT. Trimming stripped 6 bases from V and 6 bases from J, with 11 bases between. This CDR3 spans 12 amino acids. The DNA for the CDR3 is TGTGCCAGCAGCGCAGGGGGGAAGACCCAGTACTTC. Its translation: CASSAGGKTQYF.

At least ten counts were recorded for this clonotype. The rearrangement uses TRBV24-1 and TRBJ2-3; 7 bases map to TRBD1. In germline, CDR1 is KGHDR, CDR2 SFDVKD. The CDR3 is 15 amino acids. J lost 5 bases, V lost 1 base, and 5 bases had no gene match. The CDR3 loop reads CATSDLTGAKDTQYF. The CDR3, as DNA: TGTGCCACCAGTGATTTAACAGGGGCTAAAGATACGCAGTATTTT.

This clonotype was detected ten times or more. The V and J genes are TRBV10-3 and TRBJ2-3; 10 bases map to TRBD2. Trimming at V came to 3 bases and at J to 5 bases, leaving 5 bases not matched to a gene. Per the germline V gene, CDR1 is ENHRY and CDR2 is SYGVKD. The CDR3 spans 15 residues. CDR3: CAISERAGGQDTQYF. The CDR3 DNA follows: TGTGCCATCAGTGAACGAGCGGGAGGGCAAGATACGCAGTATTTT.

This clonotype was counted at least ten times. The rearrangement uses TRBV10-2 and TRBJ1-5, with TRBD1 identical over 8 bases. V was clipped by 6 bases and J by 6 bases; unmatched bases: 10. The CDR3 totals 15 residues. Germline loops: CDR1 WSHSY, CDR2 SAAADI. CDR3 amino acids: CASSARTGMGQPQHF. In DNA form, the CDR3 reads TGCGCCAGCAGCGCCAGGACAGGGATGGGTCAGCCCCAGCATTTT.

V and J are TRBV24-1 and TRBJ2-5, with D perhaps matching TRBD1 (6 bases). Per germline, CDR1 KGHDR and CDR2 SFDVKD. The CDR3 extends over 14 amino acids. Trimming removed 7 bases at V and 5 bases at J, with 16 bases between. The CDR3 is CATSSLQGRETQYF. CDR3 in DNA: TGTGCCACCAGCAGCTTGCAGGGGCGGGAGACCCAGTACTTC.

The chain couples TRBV24-1 to TRBJ2-5, with D perhaps TRBD1 or TRBD2 (5 bases each). V dropped 4 bases and J dropped 5 bases, with 13 bases sitting between them. The CDR3 consists of 14 residues. Germline CDR1 KGHDR, CDR2 SFDVKD. CDR3 in amino acids: CATSDAKGTETQYF. In DNA form, the CDR3 reads TGTGCCACCAGTGACGCGAAAGGGACGGAGACCCAGTACTTC.

This clonotype was recorded a few times. V is TRBV5-4 and J is TRBJ2-5, with 7 bases matching TRBD1. Germline CDR1 and CDR2: SGHNT and YYREEE (reference sequence). The CDR3 has 13 amino acids. V was pared by 2 bases and J by 4 bases, with 2 bases of the junction left unmatched. CDR3 sequence (DNA): TGTGCCAGCAGCTTAGGGGGCCCAGAGACCCAGTACTTC. Its protein is CASSLGGPETQYF.

This clonotype has at least ten counts. V gene TRBV25-1 combines with J gene TRBJ2-3; TRBD2 aligns across 11 bases. V shed 3 bases, J shed 3 bases, and the junction held 2 bases outside the gene matches. Germline V gene lookup returns CDR1 MGHDK and CDR2 SYGVNS. This CDR3 has 15 amino acids. CDR3 nucleotides: TGTGCCAGCAGTGATCTAGCGGGAGGTACAGATACGCAGTATTTT. It codes for CASSDLAGGTDTQYF.

J is TRBJ1-1 and V is TRBV7-6; D is perhaps TRBD1 (5 bases). V was clipped by 5 bases and J by 4 bases, with 26 bases between them. Per the germline V gene, CDR1 is SGHVS and CDR2 is FNYEAQ. The CDR3 loop spans 18 amino acids. The CDR3 nucleotides read TGTGCCAGCAGCCAAATTGGCAGACGGGGCACCTCGTGCACTGAAGCTTTCTTT. Translating gives CASSQIGRRGTSCTEAFF.

The V call is TRBV30, the J call TRBJ2-3; 13 nucleotides match TRBD2. The CDR3 length is 18 residues. CDR1 is GTSNPN and CDR2 is SVGIG in the germline V gene (reference sequence). Trimming cost V 3 bases and J 3 bases; bases outside gene matches: 12. The CDR3 sequence is CAWSRRTSGSGVTDTQYF. In nucleotides, the CDR3 is TGTGCCTGGAGCCGACGGACTAGCGGGAGTGGGGTGACAGATACGCAGTATTTT.

The chain couples TRBV5-1 to TRBJ2-1; 11 nucleotides align to TRBD2. V shed 0 bases and J 5 bases; nucleotides not matched to a gene: 1. The CDR3 loop spans 15 amino acids. From germline, CDR1 is SGHRS and CDR2 YFSETQ. CDR3 nucleotides: TGCGCCAGCAGCTTGGAGACTAGCGGGAACAATGAGCAGTTCTTC. This translates into CASSLETSGNNEQFF.

This clonotype was seen a handful of times. V gene TRBV20-1 combines with J gene TRBJ1-1, with 10 bases that match TRBD1. Looked up from germline, CDR1 is DFQATT and CDR2 is SNEGSKA (reference sequence). The ends lost 6 bases at V and 6 bases at J; junction bases unmatched: 7. CDR3 length equals 13 residues. The CDR3 loop is CSAGTGDWAEAFF. As DNA, the CDR3 is TGCAGTGCCGGGACAGGGGATTGGGCTGAAGCTTTCTTT.

This clonotype was recorded at least ten times. The chain couples TRBV30 to TRBJ1-2; D ambiguous. V lost 6 bases and J 1 base, leaving 15 bases between the germline ends. Germline V gene lookup returns CDR1 GTSNPN and CDR2 SVGIG (reference sequence). The CDR3 is made up of 14 amino acids. The CDR3 here is CACSAVYLNYGYTF. CDR3 DNA sequence: TGTGCCTGTTCAGCGGTCTATCTTAACTATGGCTACACCTTC.

This clonotype came up many times. The chain combines TRBV5-8 with TRBJ2-7; D ambiguous. The CDR3 covers 11 residues. V was clipped by 7 bases and J by 5 bases, with 10 bases between them. The germline gives CDR1 SGHTS, CDR2 YDEGEE. This CDR3 is CASVQLDEQYF. CDR3 nucleotide sequence: TGTGCCAGCGTGCAGTTGGACGAGCAGTACTTC.

In this sample, this clonotype turned up many times. The chain carries TRBV6-6 and TRBJ1-2; perhaps TRBD1 as D (5 bases). The CDR3 totals 15 residues. Germline V gene data show CDR1 as MNHNY and CDR2 as SVGAGI (reference sequence). V dropped 5 bases and J dropped 4 bases, with 17 bases sitting between them. The CDR3 DNA reads TGTGCCAGCAGTCCCCAGAACCGTGGGACCTATGGCTACACCTTC. It specifies CASSPQNRGTYGYTF.

Many counts were recorded for this clonotype. J is TRBJ2-1 and V is TRBV20-1, with TRBD2 matching over 11 bases. Unmatched junction bases numbered 4, after V lost 0 bases and J lost 6 bases. This CDR3 spans 15 amino acids. Germline lookup yields CDR1 DFQATT and CDR2 SNEGSKA (reference sequence). The CDR3, as DNA: TGCAGTGCTAGAGATGGTAGCGGGAGGGTCAATGAGCAGTTCTTC. This gives the protein CSARDGSGRVNEQFF.

In this sample, this clonotype turned up many times. The V call is TRBV28, the J call TRBJ2-2; D is unresolved. This CDR3 region has 16 residues. The germline V gene encodes CDR1 MDHEN and CDR2 SYDVKM. V dropped 6 bases and J dropped 8 bases, with 22 bases sitting between them. The CDR3 is CASSTPPWTVSGELFF. CDR3 in DNA: TGTGCCAGCAGCACACCCCCTTGGACGGTCTCAGGGGAGCTGTTTTTT.

In the case of this clonotype: An end of the junction differs from the germline gene, which may be a read error. The rearrangement uses TRBV4-1 and TRBJ2-4; D unclear. Germline assignment: CDR1 MGHRA and CDR2 YSYEKL. This CDR3 region has 15 residues. In DNA, the CDR3 is TGCGCCGGCAGCCAAGTCGGGCCTAGAAAAAACATTCAGTACTTC. It encodes CAGSQVGPRKNIQYF.

Regarding this clonotype: The junction differs from germline at one of its ends, possibly a read error. The chain has TRBV18 and TRBJ2-5; TRBD1 might be the D (6 bases). Germline V gene lookup returns CDR1 KGHSH and CDR2 LQKENI. The CDR3 is 12 residues long. In DNA, the CDR3 is TGTGCCAGCTCACCACAGGGGGAGACCCAGTGCTTC. Amino acids: CASSPQGETQCF.

This clonotype was seen a few times. The chain carries TRBV7-9 and TRBJ2-3, with 7 bases matching TRBD1. The CDR3 is made up of 15 amino acids. The germline CDR1 and CDR2 sequences are SEHNR and FQNEAQ (reference sequence). V lost 5 bases and J lost 6; bases outside the gene matches: 11. The chain's CDR3 is CASSPTGNLLDTQYF. DNA for the CDR3: TGTGCCAGCAGCCCGACAGGGAACCTATTGGATACGCAGTATTTT.

The chain has TRBV6-2 or TRBV6-3 and TRBJ2-1, with D perhaps TRBD2 (6 bases). The V gene lost 5 bases and the J gene lost 5 bases, with 10 bases spanning the gap. From germline, CDR1 is MNHEY and CDR2 SVGEGT. The CDR3 spans 13 residues. CDR3 sequence: CASSERANNEQFF. For the CDR3, the DNA is TGTGCCAGCAGTGAGCGGGCCAACAATGAGCAGTTCTTC.

The chain carries TRBV6-2 or TRBV6-3 and TRBJ2-5, with 8 bases aligning to TRBD2. Trimming removed 6 bases from V and 1 base from J; junction bases left unmatched: 7. Germline CDR1 and CDR2: MNHEY and SVGEGT. This CDR3 region has 15 residues. For the CDR3, the DNA is TGTGCCAGCAGAGGCTCGGGGGGGTCCCAAGAGACCCAGTACTTC. It specifies CASRGSGGSQETQYF.

This clonotype was seen a few times. A much larger clone lies one base from this, so it may be a read error. The CDR3 spells CASSLDSYEHYF. The CDR3 DNA reads TGCGCCAGCAGCTTGGATAGCTACGAGCACTACTTC. The gene calls are TRBV5-1 and TRBJ2-7, with D unclear. Germline CDR1 and CDR2: SGHRS and YFSETQ. The CDR3 extends over 12 amino acids.

In this sample, this clonotype turned up many times. This chain joins TRBV20-1 and TRBJ2-7; D might be TRBD2 (5 bases). Germline V gene lookup returns CDR1 DFQATT and CDR2 SNEGSKA (reference sequence). V was trimmed by 5 bases and J by 4 bases, leaving 27 bases between them. This CDR3 contains 17 residues. The CDR3 spells CSAPPSLRLGLTYEQYF. In DNA, the CDR3 is TGCAGTGCTCCCCCGTCGCTTCGTCTAGGACTGACGTACGAGCAGTACTTC.